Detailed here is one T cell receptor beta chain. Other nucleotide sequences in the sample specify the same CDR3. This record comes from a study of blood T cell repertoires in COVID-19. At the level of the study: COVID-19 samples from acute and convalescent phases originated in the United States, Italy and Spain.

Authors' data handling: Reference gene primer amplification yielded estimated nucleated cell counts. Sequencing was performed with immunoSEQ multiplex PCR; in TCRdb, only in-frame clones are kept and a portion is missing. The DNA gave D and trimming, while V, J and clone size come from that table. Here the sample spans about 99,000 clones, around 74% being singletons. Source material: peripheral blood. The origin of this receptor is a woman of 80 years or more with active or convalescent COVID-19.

The CDR3 DNA reads as TGTGCCACCAGCGACCCCGGACAGGGAACCGGGGAGCTGTTTTTT. As protein: CATSDPGQGTGELFF. The chain uses TRBV24-1 and TRBJ2-2; 8 nucleotides agree with TRBD1. CDR1 KGHDR and CDR2 SFDVKD come from the germline V gene. Losses at the gene ends were 7 bases for V and 5 bases for J; bases not matched to a gene: 8. The CDR3 has 15 residues.